This T cell receptor (beta chain) was profiled in a study of human T cells and chemical hapten exposure (dated by TCRdb to the early 2020s). Context from the whole study: For sensitization, 2% DPC in acetone was applied to a 2 cm by 2 cm area of upper inner arm skin. Patch tests used Finn chambers with 0.01% DPC on the upper back, scored after 6 days by International Contact Dermatitis Research Group standards. The patient cohort, mostly female, included alopecia areata with under or over 50% scalp involvement, alopecia totalis and alopecia universalis. Peripheral blood TCR repertoire changes were tracked in vivo in alopecia patients during primary and secondary sensitization to the hapten diphenylcyclopropenone (DPC). Libraries were combined into a pool for sequencing, and differences in TCR yield between samples came mainly from small differences in library volumes within the pool. Throughout the study period of 20 to 25 weeks, patients also received therapeutic DPC doses to the scalp every week. Blood samples were taken from patients before sensitization (week 0) and then at 2, 6 and about 24 weeks after DPC sensitization. Roughly 30 alopecia patients provided blood for TCR sequencing at one to four time points (pre-sensitization, 2, 6 and 24 weeks).

Receptor libraries were prepared by RACE. The data were produced on a NextSeq 500. During library preparation, unique molecular identifiers were attached to individual cDNA molecules so that TCRs could be counted in a quantitative, reproducible way. Both TCR alpha and TCR beta chains were sequenced from each blood RNA sample. The study's processing was this. The median number of TCRs per sample was approximately 93,000, ranging from roughly 20,000 to 700,000. The Decombinator software suite was used to annotate the V, J and CDR3 of the TCR reads. For PS versus PT1 abundance plots, all samples were subsampled to the same number of TCRs (28,000). Expanded TCRs were defined as absent before sensitization and observed at least eight times at the 2-week time point. TCRdb trimmed public reads at Q25 via fastp, called clones via MiXCR and kept in-frame beta chains. Each CDR3 protein appears once, grouped with its most common genes and DNA. None of the V and J calls come from the authors' own analysis; TCRdb made them. For this sample there are about 85,000 distinct CDR3 sequences; around a tenth appear just once. Around 1.4% of the sample lies in the top ten.

Beyond this particular receptor, the publication reports: Expanded TCRs formed significantly more large CDR3 similarity clusters than pre-sensitization or healthy control sets, consistent with antigen-driven responses. Patch test score correlated positively with the number of PT1 expanded TCRs, reaching significance at thresholds 8, 16 and 32 but not at 4. No change with DPC sensitization was found in the number of TCRs above 1 in 1000 frequency, and no evidence of global repertoire structure alterations was found. Repeated subsampling changed both the strength of the expansion versus patch-test correlation and the threshold at which that correlation became significant. Because all patients had alopecia, a presumed autoimmune disease, the immune response of the patients might differ from that of healthy individuals.

From cysteine to phenylalanine, the CDR3 is 14 amino acids long. Only CDR3 DNA is held: 42 bases, read in frame from base 1. The germline V gene sets CDR1 to SGHTA and CDR2 to FQGTGA. Trimming removed 8 bases from V and 1 base from J; the gene matches leave 7 bases unexplained. This clonotype was counted only a few times. The antigen it recognizes is unknown. No much larger clone exists at a distance of one base, and base qualities are not known. Taken with the paper, the label for time point translates to: patch test 2, 6 weeks after DPC sensitization. Taken with the paper, the label for treatment or condition translates to: therapeutic diphenylcyclopropenone sensitization with weekly scalp DPC. At every patch-test visit, the blood draw took place before the patch test was put on. To be eligible, patients had to be aged 18 to 70, diagnosed with alopecia and judged suitable for DPC therapy, while pregnant patients were excluded. Total RNA was isolated from unfractionated whole blood collected in Tempus Blood RNA tubes.

The clonotype originates from a man aged 18 to 35 with alopecia areata. Some clones in this sample may be carry-over from other donors' samples. Here the sequenced sample was whole blood, taken in connection with sensitization to the hapten diphenylcyclopropenone (DPC). The chain was built from TRBV7-3 and TRBJ1-1, with 7 bases matching TRBD1. The nucleotides read TGTGCCAGCCTCGAGGGGGCCGGGAACACTGAAGCTTTCTTT. Translated, it gives CASLEGAGNTEAFF.